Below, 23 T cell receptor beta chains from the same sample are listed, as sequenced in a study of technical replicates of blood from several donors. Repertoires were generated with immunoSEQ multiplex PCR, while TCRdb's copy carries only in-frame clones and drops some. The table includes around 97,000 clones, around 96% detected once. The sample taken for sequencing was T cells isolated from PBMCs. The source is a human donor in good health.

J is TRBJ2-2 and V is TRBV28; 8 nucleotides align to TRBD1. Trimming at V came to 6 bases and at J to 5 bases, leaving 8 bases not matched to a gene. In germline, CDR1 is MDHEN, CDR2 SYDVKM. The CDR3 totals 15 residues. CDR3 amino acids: CASRPGQVRTGELFF. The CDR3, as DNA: TGTGCCAGCAGACCGGGACAGGTTAGGACCGGGGAGCTGTTTTTT.

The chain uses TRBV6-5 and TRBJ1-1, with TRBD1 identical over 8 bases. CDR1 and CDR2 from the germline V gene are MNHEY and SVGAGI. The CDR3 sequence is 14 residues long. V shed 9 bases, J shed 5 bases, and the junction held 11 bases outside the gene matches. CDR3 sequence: CASRLQGDETEAFF. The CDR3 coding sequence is TGTGCCAGTCGTCTACAGGGGGACGAGACTGAAGCTTTCTTT.

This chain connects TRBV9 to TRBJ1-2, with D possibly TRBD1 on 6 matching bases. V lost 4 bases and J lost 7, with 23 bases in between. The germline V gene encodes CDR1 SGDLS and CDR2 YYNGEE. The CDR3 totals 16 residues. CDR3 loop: CASSPTGGEGGSGYTF. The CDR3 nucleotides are TGTGCCAGCAGCCCAACGGGGGGGGAGGGGGGTTCTGGCTACACCTTC.

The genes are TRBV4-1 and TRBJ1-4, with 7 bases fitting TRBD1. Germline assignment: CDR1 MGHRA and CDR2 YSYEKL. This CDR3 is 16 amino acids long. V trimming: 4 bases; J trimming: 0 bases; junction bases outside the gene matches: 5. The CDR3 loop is CASSLRDSATNEKLFF. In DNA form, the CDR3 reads TGCGCCAGCAGCCTACGGGACAGTGCAACTAATGAAAAACTGTTTTTT.

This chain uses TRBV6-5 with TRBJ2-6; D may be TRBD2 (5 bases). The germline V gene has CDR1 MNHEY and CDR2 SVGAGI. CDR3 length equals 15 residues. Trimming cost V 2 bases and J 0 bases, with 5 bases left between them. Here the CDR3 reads CASSYGGSGANVLTF. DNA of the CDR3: TGTGCCAGCAGTTACGGAGGCTCTGGGGCCAACGTCCTGACTTTC.

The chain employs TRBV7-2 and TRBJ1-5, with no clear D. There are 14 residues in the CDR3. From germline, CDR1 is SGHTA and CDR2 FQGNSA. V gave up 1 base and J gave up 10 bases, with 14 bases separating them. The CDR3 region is CASSLDDNPLPQHF. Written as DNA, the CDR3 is TGTGCCAGCAGCTTAGATGACAATCCTTTACCCCAGCATTTT.

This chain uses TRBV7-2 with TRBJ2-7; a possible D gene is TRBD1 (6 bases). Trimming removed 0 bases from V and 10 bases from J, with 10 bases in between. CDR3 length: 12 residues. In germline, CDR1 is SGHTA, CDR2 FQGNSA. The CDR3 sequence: CASSLAGQEQYF. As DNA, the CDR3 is TGTGCCAGCAGCTTAGCGGGACAAGAACAGTACTTC.

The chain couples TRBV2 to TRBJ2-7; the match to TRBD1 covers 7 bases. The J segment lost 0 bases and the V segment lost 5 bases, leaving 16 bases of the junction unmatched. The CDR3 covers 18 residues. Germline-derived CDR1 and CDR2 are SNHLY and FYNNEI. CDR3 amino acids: CASSPQVGGWSDSYEQYF. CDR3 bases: TGTGCCAGCAGTCCCCAGGTAGGGGGCTGGTCTGACTCCTACGAGCAGTACTTC.

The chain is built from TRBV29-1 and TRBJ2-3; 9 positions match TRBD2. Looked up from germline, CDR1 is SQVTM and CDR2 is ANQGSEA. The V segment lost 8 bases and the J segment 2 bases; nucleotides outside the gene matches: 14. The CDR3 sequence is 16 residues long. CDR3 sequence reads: CSPSGVAGGSTDTQYF. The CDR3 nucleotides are TGCAGCCCAAGTGGGGTGGCGGGAGGGTCCACAGATACGCAGTATTTT.

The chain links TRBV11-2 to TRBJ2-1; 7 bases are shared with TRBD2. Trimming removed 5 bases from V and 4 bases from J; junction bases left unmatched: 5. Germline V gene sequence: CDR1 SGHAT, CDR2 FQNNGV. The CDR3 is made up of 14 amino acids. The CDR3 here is CASSPGTIYNEQFF. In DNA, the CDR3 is TGTGCCAGCAGCCCCGGGACTATATACAATGAGCAGTTCTTC.

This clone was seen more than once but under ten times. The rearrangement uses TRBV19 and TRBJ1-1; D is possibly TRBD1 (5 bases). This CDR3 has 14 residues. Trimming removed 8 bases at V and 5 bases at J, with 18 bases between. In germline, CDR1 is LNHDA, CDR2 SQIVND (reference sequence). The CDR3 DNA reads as TGTGCCAGTCACCGGTGGGGCATAGTTACTGAAGCTTTCTTT. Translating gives CASHRWGIVTEAFF.

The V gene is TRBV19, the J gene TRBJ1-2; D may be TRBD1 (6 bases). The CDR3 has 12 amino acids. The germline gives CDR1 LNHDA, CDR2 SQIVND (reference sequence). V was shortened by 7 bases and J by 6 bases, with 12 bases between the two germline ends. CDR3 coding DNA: TGTGCCAGTACTCAGGGGTTTAATGGCTACACCTTC. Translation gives CASTQGFNGYTF.

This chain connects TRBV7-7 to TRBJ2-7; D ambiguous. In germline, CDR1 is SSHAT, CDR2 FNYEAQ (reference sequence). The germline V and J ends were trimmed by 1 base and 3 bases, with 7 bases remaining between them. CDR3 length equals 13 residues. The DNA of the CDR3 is TGTGCCAGCAGCTTAGAACTGAACTACGAGCAGTACTTC. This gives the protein CASSLELNYEQYF. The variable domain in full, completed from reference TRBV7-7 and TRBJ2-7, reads GAGVSQSPRYKVTKRGQDVTLRCDPISSHATLYWYQQALGQGPEFLTYFNYEAQPDKSGLPSDRFSAERPEGSISTLTIQRTEQRDSAMYRCASSLELNYEQYFGPGTRLTVT.

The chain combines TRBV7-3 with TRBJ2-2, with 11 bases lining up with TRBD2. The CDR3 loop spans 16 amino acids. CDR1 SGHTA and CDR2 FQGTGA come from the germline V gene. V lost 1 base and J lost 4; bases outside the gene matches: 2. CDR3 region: CASSLIAGGGTGELFF. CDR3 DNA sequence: TGTGCCAGCAGCTTAATAGCGGGAGGGGGCACCGGGGAGCTGTTTTTT.

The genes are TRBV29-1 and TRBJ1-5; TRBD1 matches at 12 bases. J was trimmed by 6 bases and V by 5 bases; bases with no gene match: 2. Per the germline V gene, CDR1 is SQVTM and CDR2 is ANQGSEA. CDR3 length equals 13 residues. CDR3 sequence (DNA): TGCAGCGTTCAGGGACAGGGGGCTCAGCCCCAGCATTTT. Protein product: CSVQGQGAQPQHF. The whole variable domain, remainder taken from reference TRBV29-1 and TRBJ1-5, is SAVISQKPSRDICQRGTSLTIQCQVDSQVTMMFWYRQQPGQSLTLIATANQGSEATYESGFVIDKFPISRPNLTFSTLTVSNMSPEDSSIYLCSVQGQGAQPQHFGDGTRLSIL.

The CDR3, as DNA: TGTGCCACCAGCAGAGATTCCCGCTACGAGCAGTACTTC. Protein product: CATSRDSRYEQYF. The V and J genes are TRBV15 and TRBJ2-7, with unresolved D. CDR1 is LNHNV, CDR2 YYDKDF, per germline (reference sequence). The length of the CDR3 is 13 residues. V gave up 0 bases and J gave up 3 bases, with 6 bases separating them.

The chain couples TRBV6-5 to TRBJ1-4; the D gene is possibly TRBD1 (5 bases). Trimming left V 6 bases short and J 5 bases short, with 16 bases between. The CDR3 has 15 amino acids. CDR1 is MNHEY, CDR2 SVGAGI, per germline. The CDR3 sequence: CASSNPTGGNEKLFF. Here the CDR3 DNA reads TGTGCCAGCAGCAATCCGACGGGGGGAAATGAAAAACTGTTTTTT.

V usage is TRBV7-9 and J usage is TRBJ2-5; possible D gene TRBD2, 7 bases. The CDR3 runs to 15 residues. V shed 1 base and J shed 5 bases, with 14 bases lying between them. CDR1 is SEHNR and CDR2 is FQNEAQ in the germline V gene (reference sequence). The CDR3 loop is CASSLVGGGTETQYF. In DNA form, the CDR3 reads TGTGCCAGCAGCTTAGTAGGCGGGGGCACGGAGACCCAGTACTTC.

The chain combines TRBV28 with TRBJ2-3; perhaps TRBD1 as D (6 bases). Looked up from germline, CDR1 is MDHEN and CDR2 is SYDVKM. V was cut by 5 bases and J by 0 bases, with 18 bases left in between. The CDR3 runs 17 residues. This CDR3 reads CASSTTLGTPSTDTQYF. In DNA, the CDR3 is TGTGCCAGCAGTACCACACTCGGGACACCTAGCACAGATACGCAGTATTTT. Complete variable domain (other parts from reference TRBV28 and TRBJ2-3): DVKVTQSSRYLVKRTGEKVFLECVQDMDHENMFWYRQDPGLGLRLIYFSYDVKMKEKGDIPEGYSVSREKKERFSLILESASTNQTSMYLCASSTTLGTPSTDTQYFGPGTRLTVL.

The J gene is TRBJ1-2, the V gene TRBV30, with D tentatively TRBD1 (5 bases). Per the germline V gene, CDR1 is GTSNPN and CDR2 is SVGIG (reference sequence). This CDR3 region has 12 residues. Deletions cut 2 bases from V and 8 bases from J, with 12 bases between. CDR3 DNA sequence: TGTGCCTGGAGTCGCGGGACTCAGGGCTACACCTTC. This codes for CAWSRGTQGYTF.

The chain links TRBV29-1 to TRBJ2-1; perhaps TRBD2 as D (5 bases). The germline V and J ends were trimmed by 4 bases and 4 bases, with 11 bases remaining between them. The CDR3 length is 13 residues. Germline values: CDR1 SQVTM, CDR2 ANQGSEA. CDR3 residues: CSVGMRVYNEQFF. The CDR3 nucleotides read TGCAGCGTTGGTATGAGGGTTTACAATGAGCAGTTCTTC.

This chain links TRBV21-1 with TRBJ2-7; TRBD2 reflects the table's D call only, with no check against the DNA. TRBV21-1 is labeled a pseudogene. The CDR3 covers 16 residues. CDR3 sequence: CASSRTGASGSSEQYF. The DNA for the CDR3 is TGTGCCAGCAGTCGAACGGGGGCTAGCGGGTCTTCGGAGCAGTACTTC.

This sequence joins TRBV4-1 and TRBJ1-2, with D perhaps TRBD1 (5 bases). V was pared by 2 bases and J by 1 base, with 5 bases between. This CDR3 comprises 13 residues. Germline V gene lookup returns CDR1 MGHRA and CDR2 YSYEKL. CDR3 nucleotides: TGCGCCAGCAGCCAAAGGGGTAACTATGGCTACACCTTC. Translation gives CASSQRGNYGYTF.